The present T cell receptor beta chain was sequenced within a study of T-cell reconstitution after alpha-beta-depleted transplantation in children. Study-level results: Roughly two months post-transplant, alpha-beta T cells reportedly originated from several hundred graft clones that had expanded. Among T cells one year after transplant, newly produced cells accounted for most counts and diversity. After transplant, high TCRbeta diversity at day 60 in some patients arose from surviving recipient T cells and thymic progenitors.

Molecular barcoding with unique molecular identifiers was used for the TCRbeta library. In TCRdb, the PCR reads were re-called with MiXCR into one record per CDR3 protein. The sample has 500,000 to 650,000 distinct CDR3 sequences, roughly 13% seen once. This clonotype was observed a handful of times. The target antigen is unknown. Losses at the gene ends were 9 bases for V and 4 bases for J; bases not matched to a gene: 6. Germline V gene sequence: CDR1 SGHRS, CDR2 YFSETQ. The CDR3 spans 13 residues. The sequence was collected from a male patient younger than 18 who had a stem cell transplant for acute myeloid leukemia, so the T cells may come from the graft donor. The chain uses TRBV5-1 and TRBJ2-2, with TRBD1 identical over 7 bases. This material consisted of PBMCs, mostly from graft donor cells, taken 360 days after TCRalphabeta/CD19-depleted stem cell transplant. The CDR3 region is CANRQGSTGELFF. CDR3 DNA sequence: TGCGCCAACCGACAGGGAAGCACCGGGGAGCTGTTTTTT.